These 5 T cell receptor beta chains were sequenced from one sample in a study of beta chain features in type 1 diabetes. Study-wide results and caveats: The study found moderately but significantly shorter TCRB CDR3s in all four CD4+ subsets of Type 1 diabetes patients.

These receptors' targets are unknown. Expressed TCRB transcripts were sequenced, since all the RNA that had been isolated was reverse transcribed. This table comes from immunoSEQ multiplex PCR, and its TCRdb copy is limited to in-frame clones, with some not included. The data contain more than 250,000 clones, about 20% of them seen just once; the ten biggest clones take up 0.028%. What was sequenced was naive CD4+ T cells from blood. These TCRs come from a middle-aged woman with type 1 diabetes.

This clone was detected only a few times. The chain is built from TRBV7-9 and TRBJ2-2, with a tentative D call TRBD1 (6 bases). The germline V and J ends were trimmed by 5 bases and 5 bases, with 12 bases remaining between them. The germline V gene encodes CDR1 SEHNR and CDR2 FQNEAQ (reference sequence). The CDR3 spans 14 residues. CDR3 bases: TGTGCCAGCAGCCCACAGGGAGTAACCGGGGAGCTGTTTTTT. The encoded protein is CASSPQGVTGELFF. Looking up the rest from reference TRBV7-9 and TRBJ2-2 gives the full variable domain: DTGVSQNPRHKITKRGQNVTFRCDPISEHNRLYWYRQTLGQGPEFLTYFQNEAQLEKSRLLSDRFSAERPKGSFSTLEIQRTEQGDSAMYLCASSPQGVTGELFFGEGSRLTVL.

The V gene is TRBV5-1, the J gene TRBJ1-1, with no clear D. Germline CDR1 is SGHRS and CDR2 is YFSETQ. V was pared by 2 bases and J by 5 bases, with 7 bases between. The CDR3 is made up of 12 amino acids. In DNA, the CDR3 is TGCGCCAGCAGCTTAGAGTATACTGAAGCTTTCTTT. Residues: CASSLEYTEAFF.

The chain is built from TRBV30 and TRBJ1-2; D call uncertain. V lost 2 bases and J lost 8, with 12 bases in between. CDR3 length equals 12 residues. Per germline, CDR1 GTSNPN and CDR2 SVGIG (reference sequence). CDR3 coding DNA: TGTGCCTGGAGTCGATCAACTGAAGGCTACACCTTC. Protein: CAWSRSTEGYTF.

This chain connects TRBV9 to TRBJ2-5, with TRBD2 matching over 12 bases. This CDR3 has 15 residues. The V gene's germline CDR1 is SGDLS and CDR2 YYNGEE. J was trimmed by 4 bases and V by 2 bases; bases with no gene match: 3. CDR3 DNA sequence: TGTGCCAGCAGCGTGGGGGGACTAGCGGGAGAGACCCAGTACTTC. Translated: CASSVGGLAGETQYF.

This clone was seen only a few times. J is TRBJ1-5 and V is TRBV19; D gene unclear. Germline loops: CDR1 LNHDA, CDR2 SQIVND (reference sequence). This CDR3 contains 14 residues. The V end lost 7 bases, the J end lost 2 bases, and 12 bases lay between the germline ends. CDR3 loop: CASTEPQGNQPQHF. The CDR3 DNA reads as TGTGCCAGTACGGAGCCACAAGGCAATCAGCCCCAGCATTTT.